This section outlines one TCR beta chain sequence together with its context. Its antigen is unknown. The sample is drawn from a study of blood T cells in healthy people across ages. Isolation yielded PBMCs, at least 6 million per sample, in every case. Next came a second PCR, run for about 6 to 12 cycles, which used a sample-barcoded 5' primer along with a J-beta primer mix. Every molecule of cDNA carried a tag from a template-switch adaptor with 12 random nucleotides. Each CDR3 protein gets one entry after TCRdb re-called the 5' RACE reads with MiXCR. Here the sample spans about 970,000 distinct CDR3 sequences, roughly half being singletons. Study results and caveats: Age brought a roughly linear fall in TCR beta diversity measured per million T cells.

V gave up 0 bases and J gave up 1 base, with 6 bases separating them. The CDR3 totals 14 residues. The V gene's germline CDR1 is SGHTA and CDR2 FQGTGA. Input material: blood. The gene calls are TRBV7-3 and TRBJ1-1; unclear D gene. The origin of this receptor is a woman aged 60 to 75 in good health. CDR3 in DNA: TGTGCCAGCAGCTTAACTTGGGGGAACACTGAAGCTTTCTTT. Its translation: CASSLTWGNTEAFF.